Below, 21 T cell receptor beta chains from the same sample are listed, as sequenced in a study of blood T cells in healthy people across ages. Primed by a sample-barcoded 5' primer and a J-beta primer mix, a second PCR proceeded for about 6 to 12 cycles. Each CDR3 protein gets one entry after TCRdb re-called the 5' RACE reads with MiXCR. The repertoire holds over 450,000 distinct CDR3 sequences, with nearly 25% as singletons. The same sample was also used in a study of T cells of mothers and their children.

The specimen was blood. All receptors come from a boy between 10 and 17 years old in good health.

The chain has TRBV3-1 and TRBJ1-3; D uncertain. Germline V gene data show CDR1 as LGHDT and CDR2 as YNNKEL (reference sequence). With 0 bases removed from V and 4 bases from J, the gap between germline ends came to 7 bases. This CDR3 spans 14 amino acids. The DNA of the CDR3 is TGTGCCAGCAGCCAAGATCAATCCGGAAACACCATATATTTT. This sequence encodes CASSQDQSGNTIYF.

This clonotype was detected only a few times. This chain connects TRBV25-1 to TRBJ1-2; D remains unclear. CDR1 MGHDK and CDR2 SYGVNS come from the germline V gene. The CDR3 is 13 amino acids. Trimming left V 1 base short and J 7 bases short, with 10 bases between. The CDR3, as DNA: TGTGCCAGCAGTGAATCGAAATTCTCTGGCTACACCTTC. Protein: CASSESKFSGYTF.

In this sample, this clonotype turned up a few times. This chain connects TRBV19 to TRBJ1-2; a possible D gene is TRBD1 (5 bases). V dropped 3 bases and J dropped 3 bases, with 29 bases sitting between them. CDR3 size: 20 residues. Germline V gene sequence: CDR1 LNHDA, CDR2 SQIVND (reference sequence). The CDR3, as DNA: TGTGCCAGTAGTATCCGGGAACGAGGGGCCACTGACTATAGGGACTATGGCTACACCTTC. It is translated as CASSIRERGATDYRDYGYTF.

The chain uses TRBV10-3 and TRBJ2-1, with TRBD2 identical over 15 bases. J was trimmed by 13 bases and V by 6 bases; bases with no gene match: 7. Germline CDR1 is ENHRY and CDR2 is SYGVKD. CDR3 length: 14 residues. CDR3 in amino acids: CAIREGLAGGPQFF. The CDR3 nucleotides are TGTGCCATCAGAGAAGGACTAGCGGGAGGGCCCCAGTTCTTC.

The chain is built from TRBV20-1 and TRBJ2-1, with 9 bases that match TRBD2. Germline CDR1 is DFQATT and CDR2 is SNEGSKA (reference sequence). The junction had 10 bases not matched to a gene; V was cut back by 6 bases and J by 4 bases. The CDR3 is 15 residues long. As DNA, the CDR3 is TGCAGTGCAAGTAATAGCGGGAGAATTTACAATGAGCAGTTCTTC. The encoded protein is CSASNSGRIYNEQFF.

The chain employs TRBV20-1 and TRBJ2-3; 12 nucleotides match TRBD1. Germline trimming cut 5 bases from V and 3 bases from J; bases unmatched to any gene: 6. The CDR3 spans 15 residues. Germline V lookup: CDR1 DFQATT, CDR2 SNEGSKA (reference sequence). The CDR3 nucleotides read TGCAGTGCTCCGAGGGACAGGGGGCTAACAGATACGCAGTATTTT. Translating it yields CSAPRDRGLTDTQYF.

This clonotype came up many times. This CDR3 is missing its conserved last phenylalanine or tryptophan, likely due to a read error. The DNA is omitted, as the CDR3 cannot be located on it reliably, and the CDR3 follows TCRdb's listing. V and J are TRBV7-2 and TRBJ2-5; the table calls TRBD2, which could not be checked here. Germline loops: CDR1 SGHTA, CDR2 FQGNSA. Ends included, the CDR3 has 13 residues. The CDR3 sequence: CASSLSGLAGVSL.

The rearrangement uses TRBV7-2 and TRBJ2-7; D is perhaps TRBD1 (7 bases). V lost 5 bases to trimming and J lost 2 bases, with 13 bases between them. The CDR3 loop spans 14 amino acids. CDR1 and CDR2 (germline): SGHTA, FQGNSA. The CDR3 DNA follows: TGTGCCAGCAGCCCAGGGGGACTGGCCTACGAGCAGTACTTC. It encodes CASSPGGLAYEQYF.

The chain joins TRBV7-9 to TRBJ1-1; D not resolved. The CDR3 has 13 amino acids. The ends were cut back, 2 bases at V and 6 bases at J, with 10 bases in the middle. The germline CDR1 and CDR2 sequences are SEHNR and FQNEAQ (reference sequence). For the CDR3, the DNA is TGTGCCAGCAGCTTACGACCCGGGGCTGAAGCTTTCTTT. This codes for CASSLRPGAEAFF. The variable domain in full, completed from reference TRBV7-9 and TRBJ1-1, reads DTGVSQNPRHKITKRGQNVTFRCDPISEHNRLYWYRQTLGQGPEFLTYFQNEAQLEKSRLLSDRFSAERPKGSFSTLEIQRTEQGDSAMYLCASSLRPGAEAFFGQGTRLTVV.

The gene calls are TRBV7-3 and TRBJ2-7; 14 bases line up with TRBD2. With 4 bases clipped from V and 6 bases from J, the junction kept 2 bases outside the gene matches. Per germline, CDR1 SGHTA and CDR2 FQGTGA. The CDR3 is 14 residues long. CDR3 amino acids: CASSSTSGGVEQYF. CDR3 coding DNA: TGTGCCAGCAGCTCGACTAGCGGGGGGGTCGAGCAGTACTTC.

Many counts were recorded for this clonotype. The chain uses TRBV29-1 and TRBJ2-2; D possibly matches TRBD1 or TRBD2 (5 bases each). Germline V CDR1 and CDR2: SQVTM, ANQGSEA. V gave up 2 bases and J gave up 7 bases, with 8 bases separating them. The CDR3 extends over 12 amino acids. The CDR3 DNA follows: TGCAGCGTTGAACCGGGGCGCGGGGAGCTGTTTTTT. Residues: CSVEPGRGELFF.

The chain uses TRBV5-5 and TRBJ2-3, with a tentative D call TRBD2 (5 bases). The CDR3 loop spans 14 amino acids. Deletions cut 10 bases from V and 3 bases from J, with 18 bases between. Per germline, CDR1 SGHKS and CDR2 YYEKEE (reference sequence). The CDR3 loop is CACYSFGGTDTQYF. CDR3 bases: TGTGCCTGTTACAGTTTTGGAGGTACAGATACGCAGTATTTT.

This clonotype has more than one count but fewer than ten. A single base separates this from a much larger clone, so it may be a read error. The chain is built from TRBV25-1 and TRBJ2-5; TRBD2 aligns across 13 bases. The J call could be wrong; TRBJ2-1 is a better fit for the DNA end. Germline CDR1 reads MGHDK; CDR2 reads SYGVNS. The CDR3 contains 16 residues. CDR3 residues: CASSERTSGSYNGQFF. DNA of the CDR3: TGTGCCAGCAGTGAAAGGACTAGCGGGAGCTACAATGGGCAGTTCTTC.

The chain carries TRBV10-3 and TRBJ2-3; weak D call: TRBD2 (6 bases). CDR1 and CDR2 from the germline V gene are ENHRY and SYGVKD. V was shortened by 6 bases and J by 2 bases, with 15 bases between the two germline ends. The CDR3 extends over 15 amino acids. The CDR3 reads CAIRAFGGSTDTQYF. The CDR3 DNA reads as TGTGCCATCAGGGCTTTTGGGGGGTCCACAGATACGCAGTATTTT.

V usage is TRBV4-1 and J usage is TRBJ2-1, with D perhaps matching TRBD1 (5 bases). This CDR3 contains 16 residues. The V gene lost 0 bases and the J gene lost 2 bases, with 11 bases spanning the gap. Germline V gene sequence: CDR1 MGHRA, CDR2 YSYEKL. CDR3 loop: CASSQDPARAYNEQFF. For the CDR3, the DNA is TGCGCCAGCAGCCAAGATCCGGCCAGGGCCTACAATGAGCAGTTCTTC.

The DNA of the CDR3 is TGTGCCAGCAGCTCCTACGACGCCTTCGACGGCTACACCTTC. Translation: CASSSYDAFDGYTF. The chain is built from TRBV5-8 and TRBJ1-2; D is unresolved. V lost 3 bases and J lost 8, with 17 bases in between. Per the germline V gene, CDR1 is SGHTS and CDR2 is YDEGEE. This CDR3 is 14 amino acids long.

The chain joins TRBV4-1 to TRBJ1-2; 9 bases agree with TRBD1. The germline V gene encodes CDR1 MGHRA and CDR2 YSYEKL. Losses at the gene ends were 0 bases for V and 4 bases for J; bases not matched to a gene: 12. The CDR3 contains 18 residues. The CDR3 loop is CASSQDRFRDRVFYGYTF. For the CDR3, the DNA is TGCGCCAGCAGCCAAGATCGGTTCCGGGACAGGGTGTTCTATGGCTACACCTTC.

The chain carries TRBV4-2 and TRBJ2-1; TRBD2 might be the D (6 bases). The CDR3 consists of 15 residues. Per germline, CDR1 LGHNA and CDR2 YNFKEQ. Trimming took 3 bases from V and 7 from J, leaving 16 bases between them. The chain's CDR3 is CASSQTSGPRNEQFF. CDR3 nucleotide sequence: TGTGCCAGCAGCCAGACGAGCGGGCCCCGTAATGAGCAGTTCTTC.

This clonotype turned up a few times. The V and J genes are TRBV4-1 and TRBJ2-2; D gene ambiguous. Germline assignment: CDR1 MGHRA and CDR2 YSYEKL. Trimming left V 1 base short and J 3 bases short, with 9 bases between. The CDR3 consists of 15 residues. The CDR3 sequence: CASSQAPVDTGELFF. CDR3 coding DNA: TGCGCCAGCAGCCAAGCTCCGGTGGACACCGGGGAGCTGTTTTTT.

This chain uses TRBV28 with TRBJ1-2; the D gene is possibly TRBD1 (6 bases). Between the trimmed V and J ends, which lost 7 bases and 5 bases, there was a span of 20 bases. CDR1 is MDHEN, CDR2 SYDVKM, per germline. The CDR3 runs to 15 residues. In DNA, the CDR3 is TGTGCCAGCACCGACTCGCAGCAGGGGCGTTATGGCTACACCTTC. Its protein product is CASTDSQQGRYGYTF.

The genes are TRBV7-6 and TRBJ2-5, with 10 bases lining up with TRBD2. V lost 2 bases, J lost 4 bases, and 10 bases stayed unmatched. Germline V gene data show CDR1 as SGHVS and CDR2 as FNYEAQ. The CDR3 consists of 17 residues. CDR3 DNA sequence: TGTGCCAGCAGCTTAAGTCCAGCGGGAGGGGTACGAGAGACCCAGTACTTC. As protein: CASSLSPAGGVRETQYF.